The clone carrying this T cell receptor beta chain ranks as medium-sized. The data belong to a study of breast tumors, draining lymph nodes, adjacent tissues. Using its own MiXCR run on the multiplex PCR reads, TCRdb lists one record per CDR3 protein. The profile shows roughly 70,000 distinct CDR3 sequences, roughly 40% of them singletons. The sequencing sample was made of breast tumor tissue. The source is a female donor with breast cancer. Some clones in this sample may be carry-over from other donors' samples.

In DNA, the CDR3 is TGTGCCAGCACCAGGGGGCGAGAGCAGTACTTC. It encodes CASTRGREQYF. The rearrangement uses TRBV7-9 and TRBJ2-7; TRBD1 agrees at 8 bases. V shed 7 bases, J shed 7 bases, and the junction held 3 bases outside the gene matches. CDR3 size: 11 residues. Germline V CDR1 and CDR2: SEHNR, FQNEAQ (reference sequence). Based on the CDR3 plus reference TRBV7-9 and TRBJ2-7, the full variable domain is DTGVSQNPRHKITKRGQNVTFRCDPISEHNRLYWYRQTLGQGPEFLTYFQNEAQLEKSRLLSDRFSAERPKGSFSTLEIQRTEQGDSAMYLCASTRGREQYFGPGTRLTVT.